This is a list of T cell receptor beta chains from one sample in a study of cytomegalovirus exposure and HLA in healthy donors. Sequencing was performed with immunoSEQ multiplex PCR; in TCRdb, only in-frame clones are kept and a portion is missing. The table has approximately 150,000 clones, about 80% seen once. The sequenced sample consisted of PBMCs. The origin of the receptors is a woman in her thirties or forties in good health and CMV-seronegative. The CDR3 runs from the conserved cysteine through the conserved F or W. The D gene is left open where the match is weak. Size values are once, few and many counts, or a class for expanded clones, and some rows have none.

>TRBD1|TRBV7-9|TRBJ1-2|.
CASSSPGTGVVYGYTF
TGTGCCAGCAGCTCCCCCGGGACAGGGGTTGTCTATGGCTACACCTTC
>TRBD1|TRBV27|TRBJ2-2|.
CASSPTGVGGELFF
TGTGCCAGCAGCCCCACAGGGGTTGGGGGGGAGCTGTTTTTT
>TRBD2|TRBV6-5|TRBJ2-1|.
CASSHGTTLGLEQFF
TGTGCCAGCAGTCACGGGACTACACTTGGGTTGGAGCAGTTCTTC
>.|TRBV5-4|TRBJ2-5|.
CASSSEASRQETQYF
TGTGCCAGCAGCTCAGAGGCCTCCCGACAAGAGACCCAGTACTTC
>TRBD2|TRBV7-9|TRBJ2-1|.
CASSLSGRNSYNEQFF
TGTGCCAGCAGCTTAAGCGGGAGAAACTCCTACAATGAGCAGTTCTTC
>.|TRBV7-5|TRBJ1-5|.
CARPRDRGFTGDQPQHF
TGTGCCAGACCCCGGGACAGGGGATTCACAGGGGATCAGCCCCAGCATTTT
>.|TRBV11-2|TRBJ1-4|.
CASSPRDSRGTFF
TGTGCCAGCAGCCCAAGGGACTCCCGGGGCACGTTTTTT
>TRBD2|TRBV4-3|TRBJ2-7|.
CASSQVTSGRYHEQYF
TGCGCCAGCAGCCAGGTGACTAGCGGGAGGTACCACGAGCAGTACTTC
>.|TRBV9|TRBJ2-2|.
CASSVAPGTHGELFF
TGTGCCAGCAGCGTAGCTCCAGGAACCCATGGGGAGCTGTTTTTT
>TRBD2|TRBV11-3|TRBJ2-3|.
CASSPRTSGGADTQYF
TGTGCCAGCAGCCCAAGGACTAGCGGGGGCGCAGATACGCAGTATTTT
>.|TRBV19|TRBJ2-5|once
CASSPPGRRETQYF
TGTGCCAGTAGCCCCCCAGGCCGCCGCGAGACCCAGTACTTC
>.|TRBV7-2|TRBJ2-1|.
CASSLGAGGVTNEQFF
TGTGCCAGCAGCTTAGGGGCCGGGGGAGTCACCAATGAGCAGTTCTTC
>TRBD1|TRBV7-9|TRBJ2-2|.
CASSPGDRVQTGELFF
TGTGCCAGCAGCCCCGGGGACAGGGTTCAAACCGGGGAGCTGTTTTTT
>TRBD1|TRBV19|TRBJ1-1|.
CASRDPGQEAFF
TGTGCCAGTAGAGATCCGGGACAGGAAGCTTTCTTT
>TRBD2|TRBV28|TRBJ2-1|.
CASSPGGAGTSGNEQFF
TGTGCCAGCAGCCCAGGGGGGGCCGGGACTAGCGGGAATGAGCAGTTCTTC
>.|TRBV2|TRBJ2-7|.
CASSPTDSQSEQYF
TGTGCCAGCAGCCCGACAGACAGCCAGTCCGAGCAGTACTTC
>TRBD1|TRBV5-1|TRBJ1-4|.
CASSFNPGQGAINEKLFF
TGCGCCAGCAGCTTTAATCCGGGACAGGGGGCGATCAATGAAAAACTGTTTTTT
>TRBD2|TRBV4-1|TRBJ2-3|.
CASSQELAGTDTQYF
TGCGCCAGCAGCCAAGAGCTAGCGGGAACAGATACGCAGTATTTT
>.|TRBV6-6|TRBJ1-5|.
CASSYFQGNQPQHF
TGTGCCAGCAGTTACTTCCAGGGCAATCAGCCCCAGCATTTT
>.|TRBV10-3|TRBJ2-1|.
CAISESSGAYNEQFF
TGTGCCATCAGTGAGTCCTCAGGGGCCTACAATGAGCAGTTCTTC
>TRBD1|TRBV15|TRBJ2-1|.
CATSDRGEYNEQFF
TGTGCCACGTCGGACAGGGGAGAATACAATGAGCAGTTCTTC
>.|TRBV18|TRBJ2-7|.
CASSPGSANYEQYF
TGTGCCAGCTCACCGGGCAGTGCCAACTACGAGCAGTACTTC
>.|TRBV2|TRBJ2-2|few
CASSNGWNAGELFF
TGTGCCAGTAGCAATGGGTGGAACGCCGGGGAGCTGTTTTTT
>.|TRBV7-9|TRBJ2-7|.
CASSIQGYEQYF
TGTGCCAGCAGCATCCAGGGTTACGAGCAGTACTTC
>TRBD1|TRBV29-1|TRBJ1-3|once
CSVQDRAIPGNTIYF
TGCAGCGTTCAAGACAGGGCCATCCCTGGAAACACCATATATTTT
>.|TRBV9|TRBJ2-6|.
CASSGTGTAIGSGANVLTF
TGTGCCAGCAGCGGGACCGGGACTGCCATAGGCTCTGGGGCCAACGTCCTGACTTTC
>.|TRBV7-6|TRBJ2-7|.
CASSSRGGQEQYF
TGTGCCAGCAGCTCCAGAGGAGGGCAAGAGCAGTACTTC
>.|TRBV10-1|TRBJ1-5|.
CASSEPEQGHPNQPQHF
TGCGCCAGCAGTGAGCCTGAGCAGGGACACCCTAATCAGCCCCAGCATTTT
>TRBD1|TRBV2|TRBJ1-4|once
CASQGQGGEKLFF
TGTGCCAGCCAGGGACAGGGTGGGGAAAAACTGTTTTTT
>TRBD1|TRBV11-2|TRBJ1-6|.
CASSLDRTGVSPLHF
TGTGCCAGCAGCTTAGATAGGACAGGGGTTTCACCCCTCCACTTT
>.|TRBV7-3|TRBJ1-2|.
CASSLNAGAGYTF
TGTGCCAGCAGCTTAAACGCAGGGGCGGGCTACACCTTC
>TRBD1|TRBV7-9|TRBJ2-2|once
CASTGTGTGELFF
TGTGCCAGCACCGGGACAGGCACCGGGGAGCTGTTTTTT
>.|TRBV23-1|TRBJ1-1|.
CASRHWGWGGLYLNTEAFF
TGCGCCAGCAGACACTGGGGGTGGGGGGGATTATACCTGAACACTGAAGCTTTCTTT
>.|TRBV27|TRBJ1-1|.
CASSSSRVVNTEAFF
TGTGCCAGCAGCTCCTCGAGGGTGGTGAACACTGAAGCTTTCTTT
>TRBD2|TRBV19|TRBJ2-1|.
CASASWTSRDNEQFF
TGTGCCAGTGCCTCTTGGACTAGCAGAGACAATGAGCAGTTCTTC
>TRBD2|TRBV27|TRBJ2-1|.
CASSGSLAGNEQFF
TGTGCCAGCAGTGGATCACTAGCGGGAAATGAGCAGTTCTTC
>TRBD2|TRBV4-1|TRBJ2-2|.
CASSPRLASGELFF
TGCGCCAGCAGCCCCAGACTAGCTTCTGGGGAGCTGTTTTTT
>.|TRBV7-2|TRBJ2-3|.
CASSLVSSGTDTQYF
TGTGCCAGCAGCTTAGTTTCCAGCGGCACAGATACGCAGTATTTT